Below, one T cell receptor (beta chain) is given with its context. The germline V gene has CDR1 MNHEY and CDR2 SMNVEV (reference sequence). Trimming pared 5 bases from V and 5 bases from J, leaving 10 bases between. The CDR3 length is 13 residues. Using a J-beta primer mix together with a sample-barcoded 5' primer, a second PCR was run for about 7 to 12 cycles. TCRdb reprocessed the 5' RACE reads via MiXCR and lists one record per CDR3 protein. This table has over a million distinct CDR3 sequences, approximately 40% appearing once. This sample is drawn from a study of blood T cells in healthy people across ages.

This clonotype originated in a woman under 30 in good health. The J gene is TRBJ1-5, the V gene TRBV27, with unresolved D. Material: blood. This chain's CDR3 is CASSVDFDQPQHF. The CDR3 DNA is TGTGCCAGCAGTGTCGATTTCGATCAGCCCCAGCATTTT.